The next 21 T cell receptor beta chains were all read from a single sample in a study of breast tumors, draining lymph nodes, adjacent tissues. Axillary draining lymph nodes of breast cancer patients supplied the node samples. One entry per CDR3 protein results from TCRdb running MiXCR on the multiplex PCR reads. Altogether some 170,000 distinct CDR3 sequences are present, about 34% being singletons, with the ten largest covering about 4.1%. The sequencing sample was made of axillary lymph node tissue. Every receptor here comes from a female donor with breast cancer. Some clones in this sample may be carry-over from other donors' samples.

This clonotype was found once. The V call is TRBV9, the J call TRBJ1-5; D remains unclear. V dropped 0 bases and J dropped 11 bases, with 21 bases sitting between them. The CDR3 is 16 residues long. Per the germline V gene, CDR1 is SGDLS and CDR2 is YYNGEE. The CDR3: CASSVGPVLHQETQHF. The CDR3 DNA reads TGTGCCAGCAGCGTAGGGCCTGTCCTACACCAAGAGACCCAGCATTTT.

The table lists this clonotype with a few counts. A single base separates this from a much larger clone, so it may be a read error. The V call is TRBV11-2, the J call TRBJ2-1, with 10 nucleotides matching TRBD2. The CDR3 loop spans 16 amino acids. With 8 bases clipped from V and 2 bases from J, the junction kept 9 bases outside the gene matches. CDR1 is SGHAT, CDR2 FQNNGV, per germline. CDR3 loop: CASGNLAGGPYNEQFF. The CDR3 DNA follows: TGTGCCAGCGGAAACTTAGCGGGGGGTCCCTACAATGAGCAGTTCTTC.

About this clonotype: Its ends do not fully match the called genes, so a read error is possible. The chain carries TRBV6-5 and TRBJ1-6; D is possibly TRBD1 (5 bases). Germline CDR1 is MNHEY and CDR2 is SVGAGI. The CDR3 has 14 residues. The CDR3, as DNA: TGTGCCAGCAGTTACAGCCAGGGAAATTCATCCCTCCACTTT. Translated: CASSYSQGNSSLHF.

This rearrangement joins TRBV19 to TRBJ1-1; D is unresolved. The germline CDR1 and CDR2 sequences are LNHDA and SQIVND (reference sequence). V was clipped by 6 bases and J by 4 bases, with 9 bases between them. This CDR3 has 12 residues. CDR3 DNA sequence: TGTGCCAGTAGCATGGGAGGCACTGAAGCTTTCTTT. Encoded protein: CASSMGGTEAFF.

Many counts were recorded for this clonotype. The chain recombines TRBV7-6 with TRBJ2-5, with a possible D match to TRBD2 (7 bases). The length of the CDR3 is 15 residues. Germline V gene lookup returns CDR1 SGHVS and CDR2 FNYEAQ. V shed 3 bases and J shed 4 bases, with 15 bases lying between them. The CDR3 is CASSFYAGAVETQYF. As DNA, the CDR3 is TGTGCCAGCAGCTTTTACGCGGGGGCGGTAGAGACCCAGTACTTC.

About this clonotype itself: An end of the junction differs from the germline gene, which may be a read error. This chain joins TRBV7-3 and TRBJ2-6; D is possibly TRBD1 (6 bases). The germline gives CDR1 SGHTA, CDR2 FQGTGA. The CDR3 runs to 15 residues. The CDR3: CASSEGQSGASVRTF. The CDR3 DNA is TGTGCCAGCAGCGAAGGACAGTCTGGGGCCAGCGTCCGGACTTTC.

This sequence joins TRBV11-2 and TRBJ1-1, with no clear D. The ends were cut back, 2 bases at V and 4 bases at J, with 5 bases in the middle. The CDR3 has 12 amino acids. The germline CDR1 and CDR2 sequences are SGHAT and FQNNGV. The CDR3 protein is CASSLRVTEAFF. The CDR3 DNA sequence: TGTGCCAGCAGCTTACGGGTCACTGAAGCTTTCTTT.

The chain uses TRBV5-6 and TRBJ2-1; 10 bases agree with TRBD2. The CDR3 length is 15 residues. Germline CDR1 SGHDT, CDR2 YYEEEE. V shed 2 bases and J 9 bases; nucleotides not matched to a gene: 8. The CDR3 nucleotides read TGTGCCAGCAGCTTTGGAGCGGGAGGGAGAGGTGAGCAGTTCTTC. It yields the protein CASSFGAGGRGEQFF.

This clonotype was observed many times. This rearrangement joins TRBV7-9 to TRBJ2-1, with D unresolved. Trimming removed 1 base from V and 5 bases from J, with 6 bases in between. The CDR3 is 13 amino acids. Germline V gene sequence: CDR1 SEHNR, CDR2 FQNEAQ (reference sequence). CDR3 nucleotides: TGTGCCAGCAGCTTAGTTTTAGACAATGAGCAGTTCTTC. Translating gives CASSLVLDNEQFF.

This clonotype was observed at least ten times. V is TRBV11-2 and J is TRBJ1-4, with a tentative D call TRBD1 (5 bases). CDR1 SGHAT and CDR2 FQNNGV come from the germline V gene. The CDR3 loop spans 15 amino acids. V lost 1 base, J lost 4 bases, and 10 bases lay in between. CDR3 in DNA: TGTGCCAGCAGCTTAGTGAGGGGCGGTAATGAAAAACTGTTTTTT. It translates to CASSLVRGGNEKLFF.

There are many counts of this clonotype. The J gene is TRBJ1-4, the V gene TRBV5-5; a possible D gene is TRBD1 (5 bases). V was trimmed by 4 bases and J by 4 bases, leaving 14 bases between them. Germline values: CDR1 SGHKS, CDR2 YYEKEE (reference sequence). The length of the CDR3 is 15 residues. The CDR3 DNA reads TGTGCCAGCAGCGCCCCGGCAGGGATTAATGAAAAACTGTTTTTT. It yields the protein CASSAPAGINEKLFF.

There are many counts of this clonotype. The rearrangement uses TRBV10-3 and TRBJ2-7; a possible D gene is TRBD1 (6 bases). The CDR3 sequence is 14 residues long. Deletions cut 8 bases from V and 0 bases from J, with 14 bases between. The germline CDR1 and CDR2 sequences are ENHRY and SYGVKD. The CDR3 DNA reads as TGTGCCATCTCCCCAGGGGTCCTCTCCTACGAGCAGTACTTC. Its translation: CAISPGVLSYEQYF.

The table lists this clonotype with a few counts. The chain uses TRBV6-5 and TRBJ1-1; D is uncertain. The V end was cut by 0 bases, the J end by 4 bases, with 9 bases between. The CDR3 totals 14 residues. Germline CDR1 MNHEY, CDR2 SVGAGI. The CDR3 protein is CASSYSGEGTEAFF. In nucleotides, the CDR3 is TGTGCCAGCAGTTACTCCGGGGAGGGCACTGAAGCTTTCTTT.

This clonotype was picked up many times. The chain couples TRBV6-8 to TRBJ1-5; TRBD1 aligns across 9 bases. The CDR3 runs 13 residues. Trimming at V came to 11 bases and at J to 7 bases, leaving 9 bases not matched to a gene. Germline loops: CDR1 MNHGY, CDR2 SAAAGT. The CDR3 region is CADRGQGGQPQHF. The CDR3, as DNA: TGTGCCGACCGGGGACAGGGTGGCCAGCCCCAGCATTTT.

This clonotype was recorded at least ten times. The chain uses TRBV3-1 and TRBJ1-6; no reliable D call. The V gene lost 8 bases and the J gene lost 7 bases, with 12 bases spanning the gap. The V gene's germline CDR1 is LGHDT and CDR2 YNNKEL (reference sequence). The CDR3 runs to 13 residues. The CDR3 spells CASADTSNSPLHF. CDR3 DNA: TGTGCCAGCGCAGATACGTCGAATTCACCCCTCCACTTT.

The chain couples TRBV15 to TRBJ1-5, with TRBD1 as a possible D gene (5 bases). Trimming stripped 3 bases from V and 4 bases from J, with 16 bases between. CDR3 length: 16 residues. Per the germline V gene, CDR1 is LNHNV and CDR2 is YYDKDF (reference sequence). CDR3 nucleotides: TGTGCCACCAGCAGCTCGGGCCCAGGGCCAAATCAGCCCCAGCATTTT. Amino acid sequence: CATSSSGPGPNQPQHF. Supplemented by reference TRBV15 and TRBJ1-5, the full variable domain reads DAMVIQNPRYQVTQFGKPVTLSCSQTLNHNVMYWYQQKSSQAPKLLFHYYDKDFNNEADTPDNFQSRRPNTSFCFLDIRSPGLGDTAMYLCATSSSGPGPNQPQHFGDGTRLSIL.

This clonotype was seen many times. The chain uses TRBV5-8 and TRBJ1-2, with D perhaps TRBD1 (5 bases). CDR1 is SGHTS and CDR2 is YDEGEE in the germline V gene. The CDR3 totals 16 residues. The V end lost 0 bases, the J end lost 8 bases, and 20 bases lay between the germline ends. CDR3 sequence reads: CASSLAGGGSYRGYTF. The DNA for the CDR3 is TGTGCCAGCAGCTTGGCCGGGGGAGGTTCCTATCGAGGCTACACCTTC.

This clonotype has just one count. This chain links TRBV7-8 with TRBJ2-5; 14 positions match TRBD2. The germline gives CDR1 SGHVS, CDR2 FQNEAQ. The CDR3 is 16 residues long. With V trimmed by 3 bases and J by 4 bases, 4 bases remained unmatched. The CDR3 loop is CASSFRTSGRRETQYF. CDR3 sequence (DNA): TGTGCCAGCAGCTTTAGGACTAGCGGGAGGCGAGAGACCCAGTACTTC.

Comments on this clonotype: Given a much more abundant clone one base away, this may be a read error. The conserved phenylalanine or tryptophan normally closing the CDR3 is absent here, so this likely arose from a read error. The chain carries TRBV3-1 and TRBJ1-6; no reliable D call. Germline values: CDR1 LGHDT, CDR2 YNNKEL (reference sequence). CDR3 length: 15 residues. V was trimmed by 1 base and J by 9 bases, leaving 13 bases between them. CDR3 region: CASSQVSEAASPLHL. The DNA for the CDR3 is TGTGCCAGCAGCCAAGTCTCCGAGGCTGCTTCACCCCTCCACCTT.

This clonotype was seen at least ten times. The gene calls are TRBV27 and TRBJ2-7; perhaps TRBD1 as D (7 bases). Germline V gives CDR1 MNHEY, CDR2 SMNVEV (reference sequence). CDR3 length: 16 residues. V was cut by 1 base and J by 5 bases, with 18 bases left in between. The CDR3: CASSLFQGGTSDEQYF. The CDR3 nucleotides are TGTGCCAGCAGTTTATTTCAGGGGGGTACTTCTGACGAGCAGTACTTC.

As for this clonotype: A junction end diverges from the germline sequence, so it may reflect a read error. The gene calls are TRBV7-7 and TRBJ1-4; D might be TRBD1 (6 bases). The CDR3 contains 15 residues. Germline CDR1 reads SSHAT; CDR2 reads FNYEAQ (reference sequence). The CDR3, as DNA: TGTGCTAGCAGCCCGGTGAGGGGGACTAATGAAAAACTGTTTTTT. This gives the protein CASSPVRGTNEKLFF. Looking up the rest from reference TRBV7-7 and TRBJ1-4 gives the full variable domain: GAGVSQSPRYKVTKRGQDVTLRCDPISSHATLYWYQQALGQGPEFLTYFNYEAQPDKSGLPSDRFSAERPEGSISTLTIQRTEQRDSAMYRCASSPVRGTNEKLFFGSGTQLSVL.